This TCR beta chain appears in the sequencing data of a study of CD8+ T cells in alopecia areata (dated by TCRdb to 2016 to 2019). About the investigation overall: The treated patients took part in an open-label pilot trial in which moderate-to-severe alopecia areata was treated with oral tofacitinib at 5 to 10 mg twice daily. In humans, TCRbeta sequencing was performed on scalp tissue and on sorted CD4+ and CD8+ peripheral blood T cells from healthy controls and from patients with patchy or totalis/universalis alopecia areata. Patients received tofacitinib for 6 to 18 months and were then followed off drug for 6 months to check for delayed response and recurrence. Clonality in the scalp was compared among normal scalp (n=4), patchy alopecia areata scalp (n=8), and alopecia totalis/universalis scalp (n=8). RNA was extracted with the PAXgene miRNA kit for fixed scalp, the miRNeasy kit for PBMCs, and the RNeasy kit for mouse skin. TCRbeta CDR3 regions were amplified by immunoSEQ multiplex PCR with 35 Vbeta forward and 13 Jbeta reverse primers. Biopsies were taken from tofacitinib-treated patients at baseline and at 4 and 24 weeks of treatment, and a later scalp biopsy was taken in several of the tofacitinib-treated patients. In both human patients and the C3H/HeJ mouse model, the study applied high-throughput TCRbeta sequencing to look at T cell clonal expansion in alopecia areata. Results and caveats for the whole study, not just this receptor: Compared with normal scalp, lesional scalp had higher clonality and more expanded CD8+ clones, particularly in alopecia totalis/universalis, a pattern that suggests antigenic drive. Unlike mouse skin, which is dominated by gammadelta T cells, normal human skin has resident alphabeta T cells that are also sequenced, and this complicates analysis of the scalp TCR repertoire. Compared with mice, TCR sequences shared between patients were less clear, possibly partly because of HLA diversity across the patient population.

Receptor amplification or capture employed the immunoSEQ multiplex PCR assay. RNA was extracted from all samples and reverse transcribed into cDNA, which served as template for TCR sequencing. First-strand cDNA was synthesized using SuperScript III with a 2:1 mix of oligo-dT and random hexamers. A synthetic immune receptor repertoire was used to gauge amplification bias, and whatever bias remained was removed computationally. In the source study's methods: Raw reads were preprocessed to remove errors, and CDR3 was defined by IMGT conventions from the conserved cysteine to phenylalanine. Clonality was computed as 1 minus the Shannon entropy, with the entropy normalized by log2 of the number of productive unique TCRs. Scalp TCRbeta sequences were cross-referenced with sorted blood CD4 and CD8 repertoires so that the CD4 or CD8 identity of scalp clones could be inferred. TCRdb holds this immuneACCESS table with in-frame rearrangements only. Some clones are missing; in checked studies, unresolved V genes explain under half, and the rest has no known cause. For V, J and clone size, that table is used; D and trimming come from the DNA. The sample table shows about 150,000 clones, and around 60% are seen once. Around 6% of the sample rests with the top ten.

The time point label corresponds to: baseline before oral tofacitinib. From alopecia areata patients, peripheral blood was collected along with lesional scalp punch biopsies. PBMCs were isolated by density centrifugation and stained for CD3, CD4 and CD8, and CD4+ and CD8+ T cells were sorted on a FACSAria. According to the germline V gene, CDR1 reads SGDLS and CDR2 reads YYNGEE. Trimming removed 4 bases from V and 7 bases from J, leaving 20 bases between the germline ends. The CDR3, from cysteine to phenylalanine, totals 16 residues. The retained sequence is limited to the CDR3, 48 bases, with the frame set at the first base. Turning to this clone: Its antigen target is currently unknown. Qualities for individual bases were not recorded, and no much larger clone is one base off.

The chain uses TRBV9 and TRBJ2-2; the D gene is perhaps TRBD1 or TRBD2, as each covers 6 bases. This clonotype was sampled from a human donor with alopecia areata. Sequenced here: CD4+ T cells sorted from blood, sampled at week 0. The nucleotide sequence reads as follows: TGTGCCAGCAGCCCGGGTATTCGGGGGCCGTACGGGGAGCTGTTTTTT. Translated, it reads CASSPGIRGPYGELFF. With the rest looked up from the reference TRBV9 and TRBJ2-2 genes rather than sequenced, the full variable domain is DSGVTQTPKHLITATGQRVTLRCSPRSGDLSVYWYQQSLDQGLQFLIQYYNGEERAKGNILERFSAQQFPDLHSELNLSSLELGDSALYFCASSPGIRGPYGELFFGEGSRLTVL.